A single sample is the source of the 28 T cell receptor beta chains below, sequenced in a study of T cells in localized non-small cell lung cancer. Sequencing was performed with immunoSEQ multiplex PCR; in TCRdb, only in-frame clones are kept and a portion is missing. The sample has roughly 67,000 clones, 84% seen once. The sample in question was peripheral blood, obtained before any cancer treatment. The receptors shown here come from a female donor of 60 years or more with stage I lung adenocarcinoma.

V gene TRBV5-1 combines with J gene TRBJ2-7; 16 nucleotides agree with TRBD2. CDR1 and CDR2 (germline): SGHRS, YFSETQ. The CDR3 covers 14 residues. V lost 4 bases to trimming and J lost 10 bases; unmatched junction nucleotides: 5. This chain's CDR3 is CASSVGLAGGPQYF. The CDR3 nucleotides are TGCGCCAGCAGCGTGGGACTAGCGGGAGGGCCCCAGTACTTC.

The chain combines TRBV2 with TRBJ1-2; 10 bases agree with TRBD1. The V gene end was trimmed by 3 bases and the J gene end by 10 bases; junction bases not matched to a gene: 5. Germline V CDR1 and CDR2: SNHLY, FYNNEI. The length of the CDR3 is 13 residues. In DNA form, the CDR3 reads TGTGCCAGCAGTGAGACAGGGGGCGCAGACTACACCTTC. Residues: CASSETGGADYTF.

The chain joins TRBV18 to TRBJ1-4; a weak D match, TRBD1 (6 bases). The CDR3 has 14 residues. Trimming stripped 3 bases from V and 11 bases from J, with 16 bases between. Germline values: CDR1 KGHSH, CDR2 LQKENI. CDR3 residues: CASSPSRQDRKLFF. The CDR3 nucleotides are TGTGCCAGCTCACCTTCCCGACAGGATAGGAAACTGTTTTTT.

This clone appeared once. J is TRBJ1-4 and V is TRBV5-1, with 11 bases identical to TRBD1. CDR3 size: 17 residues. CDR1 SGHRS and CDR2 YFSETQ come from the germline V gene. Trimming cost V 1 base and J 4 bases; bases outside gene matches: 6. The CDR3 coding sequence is TGCGCCAGCAGCTTGAGGACAGGGGGCGCCGGTAATGAAAAACTGTTTTTT. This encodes CASSLRTGGAGNEKLFF.

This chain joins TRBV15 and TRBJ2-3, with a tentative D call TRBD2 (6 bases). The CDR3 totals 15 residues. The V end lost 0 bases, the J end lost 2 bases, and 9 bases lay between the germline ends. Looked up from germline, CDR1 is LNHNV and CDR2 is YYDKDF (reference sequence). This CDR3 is CATSRDGTDTDTQYF. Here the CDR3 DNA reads TGTGCCACCAGCAGAGATGGGACTGACACAGATACGCAGTATTTT.

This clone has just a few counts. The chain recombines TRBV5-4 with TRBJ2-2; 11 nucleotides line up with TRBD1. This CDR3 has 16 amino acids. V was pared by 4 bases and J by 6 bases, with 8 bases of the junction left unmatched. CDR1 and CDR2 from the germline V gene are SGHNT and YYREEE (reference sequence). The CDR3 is CASSRGQGASSGELFF. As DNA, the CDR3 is TGTGCCAGCAGCCGTGGACAGGGGGCGAGCTCCGGGGAGCTGTTTTTT.

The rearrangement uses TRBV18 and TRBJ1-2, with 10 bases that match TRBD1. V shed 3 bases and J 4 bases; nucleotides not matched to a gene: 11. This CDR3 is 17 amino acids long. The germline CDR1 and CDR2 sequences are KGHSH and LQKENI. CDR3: CASSPRQGASGAYGYTF. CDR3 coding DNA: TGTGCCAGCTCACCCAGACAGGGGGCTTCCGGGGCCTATGGCTACACCTTC.

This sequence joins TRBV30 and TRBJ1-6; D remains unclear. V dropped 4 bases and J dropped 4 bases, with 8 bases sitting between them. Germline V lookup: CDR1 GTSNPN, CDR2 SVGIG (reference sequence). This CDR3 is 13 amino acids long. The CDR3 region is CAWKAPYNSPLHF. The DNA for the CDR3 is TGTGCCTGGAAAGCCCCTTATAATTCACCCCTCCACTTT.

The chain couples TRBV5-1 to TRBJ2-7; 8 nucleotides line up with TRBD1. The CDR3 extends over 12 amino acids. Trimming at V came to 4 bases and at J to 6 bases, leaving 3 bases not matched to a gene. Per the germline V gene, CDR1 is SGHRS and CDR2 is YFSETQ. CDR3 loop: CASSLDRGEQYF. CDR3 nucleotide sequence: TGCGCCAGCAGCCTAGACAGGGGCGAGCAGTACTTC. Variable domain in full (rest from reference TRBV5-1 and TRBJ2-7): KAGVTQTPRYLIKTRGQQVTLSCSPISGHRSVSWYQQTPGQGLQFLFEYFSETQRNKGNFPGRFSGRQFSNSRSEMNVSTLELGDSALYLCASSLDRGEQYFGPGTRLTVT.

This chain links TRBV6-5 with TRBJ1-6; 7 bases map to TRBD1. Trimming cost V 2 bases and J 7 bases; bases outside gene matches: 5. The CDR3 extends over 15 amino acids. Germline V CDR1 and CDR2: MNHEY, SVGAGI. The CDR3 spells CASSYEGQRNSPLHF. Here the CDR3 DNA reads TGTGCCAGCAGTTACGAGGGACAGCGAAATTCACCCCTCCACTTT.

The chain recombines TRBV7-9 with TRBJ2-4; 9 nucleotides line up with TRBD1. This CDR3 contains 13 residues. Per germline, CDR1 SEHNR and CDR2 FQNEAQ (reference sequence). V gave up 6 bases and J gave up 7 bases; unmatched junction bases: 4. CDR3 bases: TGTGCCAGCAGTTACGGACAGGGGAACATTCAGTACTTC. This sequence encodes CASSYGQGNIQYF.

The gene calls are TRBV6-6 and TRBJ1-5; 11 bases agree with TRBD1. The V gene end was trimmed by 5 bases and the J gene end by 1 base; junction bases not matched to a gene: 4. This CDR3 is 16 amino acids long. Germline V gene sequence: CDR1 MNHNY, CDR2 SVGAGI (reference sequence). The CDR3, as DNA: TGTGCCAGCAGTGGACAGGGGGCATGGAGCAATCAGCCCCAGCATTTT. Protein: CASSGQGAWSNQPQHF.

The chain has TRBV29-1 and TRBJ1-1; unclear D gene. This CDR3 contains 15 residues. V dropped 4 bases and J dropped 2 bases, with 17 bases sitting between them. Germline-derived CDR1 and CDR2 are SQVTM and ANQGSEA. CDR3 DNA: TGCAGCGTTGGGAATCAGGCGGGATCAAACACTGAAGCTTTCTTT. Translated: CSVGNQAGSNTEAFF.

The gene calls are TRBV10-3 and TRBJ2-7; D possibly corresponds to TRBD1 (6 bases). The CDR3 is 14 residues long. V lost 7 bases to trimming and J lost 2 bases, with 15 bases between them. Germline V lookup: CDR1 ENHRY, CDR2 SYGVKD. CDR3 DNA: TGTGCCATCAATTCACAGGGATCGACCTACGAGCAGTACTTC. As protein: CAINSQGSTYEQYF.

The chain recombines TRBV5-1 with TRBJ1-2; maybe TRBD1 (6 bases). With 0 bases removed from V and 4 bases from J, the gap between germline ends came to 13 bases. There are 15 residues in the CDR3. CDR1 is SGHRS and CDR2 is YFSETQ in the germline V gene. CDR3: CASSLEGVPLYGYTF. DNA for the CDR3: TGCGCCAGCAGCTTGGAGGGGGTCCCCCTCTATGGCTACACCTTC.

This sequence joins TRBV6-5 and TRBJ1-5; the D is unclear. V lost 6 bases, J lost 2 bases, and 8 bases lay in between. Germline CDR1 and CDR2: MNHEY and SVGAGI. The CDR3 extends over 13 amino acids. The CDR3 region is CASSRSGNQPQHF. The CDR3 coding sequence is TGTGCCAGCAGCCGTAGCGGCAATCAGCCCCAGCATTTT.

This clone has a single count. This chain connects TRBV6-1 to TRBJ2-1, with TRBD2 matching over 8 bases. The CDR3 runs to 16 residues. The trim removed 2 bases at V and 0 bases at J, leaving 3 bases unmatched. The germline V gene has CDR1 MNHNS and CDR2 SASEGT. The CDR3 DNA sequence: TGTGCCAGCAGTGAATGGAGCGGGAGCTCCTACAATGAGCAGTTCTTC. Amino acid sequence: CASSEWSGSSYNEQFF.

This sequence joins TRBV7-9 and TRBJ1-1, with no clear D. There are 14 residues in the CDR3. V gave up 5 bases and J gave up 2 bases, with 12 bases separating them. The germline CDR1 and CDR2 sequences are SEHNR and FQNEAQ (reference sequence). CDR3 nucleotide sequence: TGTGCCAGCAGCCTCGAGGCGTTAAACACTGAAGCTTTCTTT. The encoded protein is CASSLEALNTEAFF.

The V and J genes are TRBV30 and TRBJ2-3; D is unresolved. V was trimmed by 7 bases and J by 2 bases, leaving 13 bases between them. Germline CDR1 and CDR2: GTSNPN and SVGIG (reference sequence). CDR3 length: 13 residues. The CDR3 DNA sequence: TGTGCCTCATCACCCGGGCTCACAGATACGCAGTATTTT. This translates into CASSPGLTDTQYF.

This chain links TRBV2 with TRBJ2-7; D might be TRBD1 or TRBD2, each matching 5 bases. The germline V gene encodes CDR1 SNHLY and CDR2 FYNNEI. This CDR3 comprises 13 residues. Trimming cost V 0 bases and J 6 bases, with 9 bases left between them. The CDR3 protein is CASSEALGGEQYF. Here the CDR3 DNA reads TGTGCCAGCAGTGAAGCGCTTGGGGGCGAGCAGTACTTC.

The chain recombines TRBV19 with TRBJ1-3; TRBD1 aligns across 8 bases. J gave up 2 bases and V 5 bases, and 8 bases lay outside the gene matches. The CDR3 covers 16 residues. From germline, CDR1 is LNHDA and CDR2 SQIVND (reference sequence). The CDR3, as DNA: TGTGCCAGTAGTCCAGGACAGGGTCAGGCTGGAAACACCATATATTTT. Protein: CASSPGQGQAGNTIYF.

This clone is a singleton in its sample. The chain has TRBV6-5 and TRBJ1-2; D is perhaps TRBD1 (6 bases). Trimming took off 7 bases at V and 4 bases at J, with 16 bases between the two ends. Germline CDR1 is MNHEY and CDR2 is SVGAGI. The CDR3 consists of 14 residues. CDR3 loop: CASTRRGGVYGYTF. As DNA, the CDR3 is TGTGCCAGCACTCGGAGGGGGGGCGTCTATGGCTACACCTTC.

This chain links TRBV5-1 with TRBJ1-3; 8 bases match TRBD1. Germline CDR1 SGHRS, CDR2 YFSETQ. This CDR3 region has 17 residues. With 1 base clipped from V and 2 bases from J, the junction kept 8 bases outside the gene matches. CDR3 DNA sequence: TGCGCCAGCAGCTTGAACGGACAGGGAATTCCTGGAAACACCATATATTTT. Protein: CASSLNGQGIPGNTIYF.

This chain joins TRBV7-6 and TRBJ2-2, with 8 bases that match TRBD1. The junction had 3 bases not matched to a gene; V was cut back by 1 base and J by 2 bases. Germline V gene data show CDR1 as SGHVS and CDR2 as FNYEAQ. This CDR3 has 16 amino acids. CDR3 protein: CASSLEAGGNTGELFF. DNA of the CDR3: TGTGCCAGCAGCTTAGAGGCAGGGGGCAACACCGGGGAGCTGTTTTTT.

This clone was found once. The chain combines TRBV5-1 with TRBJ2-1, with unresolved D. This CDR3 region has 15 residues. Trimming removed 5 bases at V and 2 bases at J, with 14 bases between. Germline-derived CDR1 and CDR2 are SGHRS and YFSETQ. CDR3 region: CASRLDNPPYNEQFF. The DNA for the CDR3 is TGCGCCAGCAGACTTGACAACCCGCCCTACAATGAGCAGTTCTTC.

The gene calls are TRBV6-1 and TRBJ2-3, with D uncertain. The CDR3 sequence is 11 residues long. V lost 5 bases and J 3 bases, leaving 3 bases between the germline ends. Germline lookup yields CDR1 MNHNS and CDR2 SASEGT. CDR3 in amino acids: CASSRTDTQYF. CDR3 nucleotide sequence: TGTGCCAGCAGTCGGACAGATACGCAGTATTTT.

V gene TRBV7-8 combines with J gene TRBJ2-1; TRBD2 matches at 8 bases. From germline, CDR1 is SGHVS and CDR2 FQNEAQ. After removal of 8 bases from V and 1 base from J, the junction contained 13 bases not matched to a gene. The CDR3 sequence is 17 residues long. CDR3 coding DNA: TGTGCCAGCGGAAAGAACGGGGGGGCCGGTTCCTACAATGAGCAGTTCTTC. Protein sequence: CASGKNGGAGSYNEQFF.

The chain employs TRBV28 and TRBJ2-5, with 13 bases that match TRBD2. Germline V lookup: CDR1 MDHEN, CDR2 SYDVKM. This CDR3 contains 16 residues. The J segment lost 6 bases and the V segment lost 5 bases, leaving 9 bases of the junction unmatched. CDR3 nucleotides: TGTGCCAGCAGTCCAACCGGGACTAGCGGGACAAAGACCCAGTACTTC. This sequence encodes CASSPTGTSGTKTQYF. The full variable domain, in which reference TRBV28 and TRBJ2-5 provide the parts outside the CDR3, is DVKVTQSSRYLVKRTGEKVFLECVQDMDHENMFWYRQDPGLGLRLIYFSYDVKMKEKGDIPEGYSVSREKKERFSLILESASTNQTSMYLCASSPTGTSGTKTQYFGPGTRLLVL.